This is a list of T cell receptor beta chains from one sample in a study of blood T cell repertoires in COVID-19. The method was immunoSEQ multiplex PCR; TCRdb's version includes in-frame clones alone and lacks a portion of them. In the table there are 85,000 to 130,000 clones, 80% to 95% of which are singletons. Sequencing used peripheral blood. These receptor sequences come from a man aged 60 to 69 with acute or convalescent COVID-19. Each CDR3 is given with its conserved first and last residue. D genes are given only for firm matches. Not all rows give a size; the values are once, few, many and, for expanded clones, a class.

CDR3 protein	CDR3 DNA	V gene	D gene	clone size	J gene	CDR3 length
CASSYRIGEKLFF	TGTGCCAGCAGTTACAGGATCGGGGAAAAACTGTTTTTT	TRBV28	-	-	TRBJ1-4	13
CASSPSAPGTEAFF	TGTGCCAGCAGCCCGTCAGCCCCGGGGACTGAAGCTTTCTTT	TRBV3-1/TRBV3-2	-	once	TRBJ1-1	14
CASSIGTQGAYGNTIYF	TGTGCCAGTAGTATAGGAACCCAGGGGGCTTATGGAAACACCATATATTTT	TRBV19	TRBD1	-	TRBJ1-3	17
CASSPLLAGHYEQYF	TGTGCCAGCTCACCACTTCTAGCGGGGCACTACGAGCAGTACTTC	TRBV18	TRBD2	-	TRBJ2-7	15
CASSTGTSGFGEQFF	TGTGCCAGCAGCACCGGGACTAGCGGGTTTGGTGAGCAGTTCTTC	TRBV5-4	TRBD2	-	TRBJ2-1	15
CASSQRGLNNEQFF	TGTGCCAGCAGCCAGCGCGGACTCAACAATGAGCAGTTCTTC	TRBV3-1/TRBV3-2	-	-	TRBJ2-1	14
CASSPGGQTEKLFF	TGTGCCAGCAGTCCGGGGGGACAAACTGAAAAACTGTTTTTT	TRBV27	-	-	TRBJ1-4	14
CASRPRGDYGYTF	TGTGCCAGTAGGCCACGGGGGGACTATGGCTACACCTTC	TRBV19	-	-	TRBJ1-2	13
CAISESGTGFEKLFF	TGTGCCATCAGTGAGTCAGGGACAGGGTTCGAAAAACTGTTTTTT	TRBV10-3	TRBD1	-	TRBJ1-4	15
CASSEGQGLGYTF	TGTGCCAGCAGTGAAGGGCAGGGACTGGGCTACACCTTC	TRBV6-1	-	-	TRBJ1-2	13
CASQGDFSEAFF	TGTGCCAGTCAGGGGGACTTCTCTGAAGCTTTCTTT	TRBV3-1/TRBV3-2	TRBD1	-	TRBJ1-1	12
CASSLPSGELFF	TGTGCCAGCAGTCTCCCCTCCGGGGAGCTGTTTTTT	TRBV27	-	-	TRBJ2-2	12
CASSLGGIQGSGNTIYF	TGCGCCAGCAGCTTGGGTGGGATACAGGGCTCTGGAAACACCATATATTTT	TRBV5-1	-	-	TRBJ1-3	17
CASSLGGDRYNEQFF	TGCGCCAGCAGCTTAGGAGGGGACCGCTACAATGAGCAGTTCTTC	TRBV5-1	-	-	TRBJ2-1	15
CASSLLIRVRSYNEQFF	TGTGCCAGCAGTTTACTAATCCGAGTTCGATCCTACAATGAGCAGTTCTTC	TRBV28	-	-	TRBJ2-1	17
CATSDPRGPYDGYTF	TGTGCCACCAGTGATCCAAGGGGGCCCTACGATGGCTACACCTTC	TRBV24-1	TRBD1	-	TRBJ1-2	15
CASSRSTGFTEAFF	TGTGCCAGCTCAAGAAGTACAGGGTTCACTGAAGCTTTCTTT	TRBV18	-	-	TRBJ1-1	14
CASSLGASGRHRNEQFF	TGCGCCAGCAGCTTGGGAGCTAGCGGGAGACATCGCAATGAGCAGTTCTTC	TRBV5-1	TRBD2	-	TRBJ2-1	17
CASKSGQGNYYEQYF	TGTGCCAGCAAATCGGGGCAGGGGAATTACTACGAGCAGTACTTC	TRBV2	-	once	TRBJ2-7	15
CASSNTASGLAGAYEANEQFF	TGTGCCAGTAGTAATACAGCTTCGGGACTAGCGGGAGCATATGAGGCGAATGAGCAGTTCTTC	TRBV19	TRBD2	-	TRBJ2-1	21
CASNRGAGELFF	TGTGCCAGCAACCGGGGGGCCGGGGAGCTGTTTTTT	TRBV12-3/TRBV12-4	TRBD2	-	TRBJ2-2	12
CASNLSPTDTQYF	TGTGCCAGCAATTTGTCTCCCACAGATACGCAGTATTTT	TRBV2	-	-	TRBJ2-3	13
CAINGRAGPDNEQFF	TGTGCCATCAACGGTCGGGCGGGTCCTGACAATGAGCAGTTCTTC	TRBV10-3	-	-	TRBJ2-1	15
CASSLGLAGTDTQYF	TGCGCCAGCAGCCTCGGACTAGCGGGGACAGATACGCAGTATTTT	TRBV4-1	TRBD2	-	TRBJ2-3	15
CASSLEQVRNSPLHF	TGCGCCAGCAGCTTAGAACAGGTCCGAAATTCACCCCTCCACTTT	TRBV5-1	-	-	TRBJ1-6	15
CAWSVGGPANGNTIYF	TGTGCCTGGAGTGTAGGGGGTCCCGCCAATGGAAACACCATATATTTT	TRBV30	-	-	TRBJ1-3	16
CASSPYSNTEAFF	TGTGCCAGCAGCCCCTACTCGAACACTGAAGCTTTCTTT	TRBV28	-	-	TRBJ1-1	13
CASSLSGSGSIQETQYF	TGTGCCAGCAGCTTATCTGGTAGCGGGAGTATACAAGAGACCCAGTACTTC	TRBV7-9	TRBD2	-	TRBJ2-5	17
CASSPRGSTGNTIYF	TGTGCCAGCAGTCCTCGGGGGAGCACTGGAAACACCATATATTTT	TRBV6-5	-	-	TRBJ1-3	15
CASFRDHKSRDIGNTIYF	TGTGCCAGCTTCCGGGATCACAAGAGCCGTGATATTGGAAACACCATATATTTT	TRBV7-7	-	once	TRBJ1-3	18
CASSATSGRAVDTQYF	TGTGCCAGCAGCGCTACTAGCGGGAGGGCCGTAGATACGCAGTATTTT	TRBV7-9	TRBD2	-	TRBJ2-3	16
CASSLELAGSYEQYF	TGTGCCAGCAGCTTGGAACTAGCGGGATCCTACGAGCAGTACTTC	TRBV5-4	TRBD2	-	TRBJ2-7	15
CASSPGRYNEQFF	TGCGCCAGCAGCCCCGGGAGATACAATGAGCAGTTCTTC	TRBV5-1	-	-	TRBJ2-1	13
CASRGQKNYGYTF	TGTGCCAGTAGGGGACAGAAGAACTATGGCTACACCTTC	TRBV28	TRBD1	-	TRBJ1-2	13
CASSLGRQGNTEAFF	TGTGCCAGCAGCTTGGGCAGACAGGGAAACACTGAAGCTTTCTTT	TRBV5-6	TRBD1	-	TRBJ1-1	15
CASSLGGNLGLVNEQFF	TGTGCCAGCAGCTTGGGAGGGAACCTGGGACTAGTGAATGAGCAGTTCTTC	TRBV5-4	TRBD2	once	TRBJ2-1	17
CATSPAPGHGYTF	TGTGCCACTTCCCCCGCCCCAGGGCATGGCTACACCTTC	TRBV24-1	-	-	TRBJ1-2	13
CASSARLAGGHEQFF	TGTGCCAGTAGTGCAAGACTAGCGGGAGGTCATGAGCAGTTCTTC	TRBV19	TRBD2	-	TRBJ2-1	15
CASSLRDMNTEAFF	TGTGCCAGCAGCTTGAGAGACATGAACACTGAAGCTTTCTTT	TRBV5-4	-	-	TRBJ1-1	14
CASRGGSYEQYF	TGTGCCAGCAGGGGGGGATCCTACGAGCAGTACTTC	TRBV6-6	-	-	TRBJ2-7	12
CASSMAGLASYNEQFF	TGCGCCAGCAGCATGGCGGGCCTAGCGAGCTACAATGAGCAGTTCTTC	TRBV5-1	-	-	TRBJ2-1	16
CAWSVWGRGRTEAFF	TGTGCCTGGAGTGTATGGGGGCGGGGGAGGACTGAAGCTTTCTTT	TRBV30	-	-	TRBJ1-1	15
CAWSFELSAGTYNSPLHF	TGTGCCTGGAGTTTCGAATTAAGTGCAGGGACCTATAATTCACCCCTCCACTTT	TRBV30	-	-	TRBJ1-6	18
CASSLTGEYYGYTF	TGTGCCAGCAGCTTGACAGGGGAGTACTATGGCTACACCTTC	TRBV11-1	TRBD1	-	TRBJ1-2	14
CASSAAGGPGVYEQYF	TGTGCCAGTAGTGCAGCGGGAGGGCCCGGGGTCTACGAGCAGTACTTC	TRBV19	TRBD2	-	TRBJ2-7	16
CASSSLADTPDTQYF	TGTGCCAGCAGCTCCCTAGCGGACACGCCAGATACGCAGTATTTT	TRBV5-4	TRBD2	-	TRBJ2-3	15
CASSSRQGGGLGEKLFF	TGTGCCAGCAGCTCACGACAGGGTGGGGGCTTAGGGGAAAAACTGTTTTTT	TRBV11-2	TRBD1	-	TRBJ1-4	17
CASSSPVAVSYNEQFF	TGTGCCAGCTCATCACCAGTAGCGGTCTCCTACAATGAGCAGTTCTTC	TRBV18	-	-	TRBJ2-1	16
CASSLGQGAGTNEKLFF	TGTGCCAGCAGCTTAGGACAGGGGGCTGGAACTAATGAAAAACTGTTTTTT	TRBV7-9	TRBD1	-	TRBJ1-4	17
CASTLPLAGAQETQYF	TGCGCCAGCACCCTCCCTTTGGCGGGAGCCCAGGAGACCCAGTACTTC	TRBV5-1	TRBD2	-	TRBJ2-5	16
CASRETSGRTEAFF	TGTGCCAGCAGGGAGACATCGGGGAGGACTGAAGCTTTCTTT	TRBV6-6	-	-	TRBJ1-1	14
CASVPILRTGVGETQYF	TGTGCCAGCGTGCCGATCCTCAGGACAGGGGTGGGGGAGACCCAGTACTTC	TRBV7-8	TRBD1	-	TRBJ2-5	17
CATSDERRGSYEQYF	TGTGCCACCAGTGATGAGAGGAGGGGTTCCTACGAGCAGTACTTC	TRBV24-1	-	-	TRBJ2-7	15
CASSEGARGLLGYTF	TGTGCCAGCAGTGAAGGCGCCAGGGGCCTCTTGGGCTACACCTTC	TRBV6-1	-	-	TRBJ1-2	15
CASSRAGGPRTDTQYF	TGTGCCAGCAGTCGAGCGGGAGGGCCTCGGACAGATACGCAGTATTTT	TRBV27	TRBD2	-	TRBJ2-3	16
CASSLKGGLNSPLHF	TGTGCCAGCAGCTTAAAGGGGGGGCTAAATTCACCCCTCCACTTT	TRBV7-3	-	-	TRBJ1-6	15
CASSYSGSSYNSPLHF	TGTGCCAGCAGTTACTCGGGGAGCTCCTATAATTCACCCCTCCACTTT	TRBV6-5	-	-	TRBJ1-6	16
CASSPSGSTDTQYF	TGTGCCAGCTCCCCCAGCGGGAGCACAGATACGCAGTATTTT	TRBV18	-	-	TRBJ2-3	14
CASSPWTGGSYGYTF	TGTGCCAGCAGTCCGTGGACAGGGGGGTCCTATGGCTACACCTTC	TRBV2	TRBD1	-	TRBJ1-2	15
CASSPLGQTDNLYGYTF	TGTGCCAGCTCACCTCTGGGACAGACGGACAACCTCTATGGCTACACCTTC	TRBV18	TRBD1	-	TRBJ1-2	17